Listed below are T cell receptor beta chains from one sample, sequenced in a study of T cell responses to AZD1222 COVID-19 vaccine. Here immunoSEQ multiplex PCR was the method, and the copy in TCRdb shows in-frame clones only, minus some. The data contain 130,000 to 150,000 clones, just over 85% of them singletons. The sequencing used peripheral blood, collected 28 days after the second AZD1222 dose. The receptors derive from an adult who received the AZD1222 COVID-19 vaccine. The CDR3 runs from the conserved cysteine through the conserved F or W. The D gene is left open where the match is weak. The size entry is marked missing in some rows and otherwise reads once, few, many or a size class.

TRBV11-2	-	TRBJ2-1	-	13	CASSLGLVNEQFF	TGTGCCAGCAGCTTAGGCCTAGTTAATGAGCAGTTCTTC
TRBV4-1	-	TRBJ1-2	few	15	CASSRLRTEDYGYTF	TGCGCCAGCAGCCGCCTAAGGACCGAAGATTATGGCTACACCTTC
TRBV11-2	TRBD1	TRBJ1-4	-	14	CASSSQGAGEKLFF	TGTGCCAGCAGCTCACAGGGGGCCGGTGAAAAACTGTTTTTT
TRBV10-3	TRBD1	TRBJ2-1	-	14	CASLDRDRVHEQFF	TGTGCCAGCCTTGACAGGGATCGGGTCCATGAGCAGTTCTTC
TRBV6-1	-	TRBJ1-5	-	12	CASSDVPQPQHF	TGTGCCAGCAGTGATGTCCCTCAGCCCCAGCATTTT
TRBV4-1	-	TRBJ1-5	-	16	CASSHVPAPGNQPQHF	TGCGCCAGCAGCCACGTTCCTGCACCGGGCAATCAGCCCCAGCATTTT
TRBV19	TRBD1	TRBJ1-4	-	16	CASSPYRDRANEKLFF	TGTGCCAGTAGTCCGTACCGGGACAGAGCTAATGAAAAACTGTTTTTT
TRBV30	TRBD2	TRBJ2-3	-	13	CAWSVGGRNTQYF	TGTGCCTGGAGTGTGGGCGGGAGAAATACGCAGTATTTT
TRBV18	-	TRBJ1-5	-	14	CASSLRFENQPQHF	TGTGCCAGCTCCCTCCGTTTTGAAAATCAGCCCCAGCATTTT
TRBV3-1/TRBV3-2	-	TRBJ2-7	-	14	CASSLGRESYEQYF	TGTGCCAGCAGCCTAGGACGGGAATCCTACGAGCAGTACTTC
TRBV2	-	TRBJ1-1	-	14	CASSGPGPDTEAFF	TGTGCCAGCAGCGGCCCGGGGCCCGACACTGAAGCTTTCTTT
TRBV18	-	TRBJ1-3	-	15	CASSQQDAFGNTIYF	TGTGCCAGCTCACAGCAGGACGCCTTTGGAAACACCATATATTTT
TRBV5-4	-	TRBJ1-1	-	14	CASSLEAGNTEAFF	TGTGCCAGCAGCTTGGAGGCGGGGAACACTGAAGCTTTCTTT
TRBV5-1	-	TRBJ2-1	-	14	CASSLVLASDEQFF	TGCGCCAGCAGCTTGGTCCTAGCGAGCGATGAGCAGTTCTTC
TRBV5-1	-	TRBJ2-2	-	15	CTSAPTRGDTGELFF	TGCACCAGCGCCCCGACCCGAGGGGACACCGGGGAGCTGTTTTTT
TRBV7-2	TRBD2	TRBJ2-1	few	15	CASSFSAGLYNEQFF	TGTGCCAGCAGCTTTTCAGCGGGACTGTACAATGAGCAGTTCTTC
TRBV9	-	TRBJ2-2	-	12	CASSVNTGELFF	TGTGCCAGCAGCGTGAACACCGGGGAGCTGTTTTTT
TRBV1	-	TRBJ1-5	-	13	CTSTSGGGQPQHF	TGCACCAGCACCTCCGGGGGCGGGCAGCCCCAGCATTTT
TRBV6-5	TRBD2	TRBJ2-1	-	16	CASSSPGLDNYNEQFF	TGTGCCAGCAGTTCACCGGGACTAGACAATTACAATGAGCAGTTCTTC
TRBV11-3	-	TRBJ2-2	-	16	CASSLDANLNTGELFF	TGTGCCAGCAGCTTAGATGCCAACCTCAACACCGGGGAGCTGTTTTTT
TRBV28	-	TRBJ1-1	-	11	CASSFYSEAFF	TGTGCCAGCAGTTTTTATTCTGAAGCTTTCTTT
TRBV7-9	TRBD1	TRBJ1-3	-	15	CASSSGQGAGNTIYF	TGTGCCAGCAGCTCAGGACAGGGGGCTGGAAACACCATATATTTT
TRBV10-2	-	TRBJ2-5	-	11	CASSESETQYF	TGCGCCAGCAGTGAGTCTGAGACCCAGTACTTC
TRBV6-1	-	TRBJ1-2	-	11	CASSDTYGYTF	TGTGCCAGCAGTGATACGTATGGCTACACCTTC
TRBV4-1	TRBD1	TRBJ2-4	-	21	CASSQGGYRGQSPLAKNIQYF	TGCGCCAGCAGCCAAGGGGGGTATCGGGGACAGTCCCCGTTAGCCAAAAACATTCAGTACTTC
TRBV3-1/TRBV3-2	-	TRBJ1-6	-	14	CASSQGTVGSPLHF	TGTGCCAGCAGCCAAGGAACGGTTGGGTCACCCCTCCACTTT
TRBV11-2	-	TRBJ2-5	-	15	CASSLFVGVGETQYF	TGTGCCAGCAGCTTGTTCGTAGGGGTGGGCGAGACCCAGTACTTC
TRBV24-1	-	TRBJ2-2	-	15	CATSDARYIGGELFF	TGTGCCACCAGTGATGCCAGATACATCGGCGGGGAGCTGTTTTTT
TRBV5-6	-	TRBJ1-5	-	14	CASSPIPTTQPQHF	TGTGCCAGCAGCCCCATCCCTACTACCCAGCCCCAGCATTTT
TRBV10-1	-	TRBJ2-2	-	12	CASSANTGELFF	TGCGCCAGCAGTGCGAACACCGGGGAGCTGTTTTTT
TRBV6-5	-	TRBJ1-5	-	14	CASRITQGYQPQHF	TGTGCCAGCAGAATTACGCAGGGTTATCAGCCCCAGCATTTT
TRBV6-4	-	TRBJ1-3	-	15	CASRILTGSGNTIYF	TGTGCCAGCAGGATACTGACAGGCTCTGGAAACACCATATATTTT